This T cell receptor beta chain was captured by sequencing in a study of Ad26.COV2.S vaccination and SARS-CoV-2 variants (dated by TCRdb to about 2021). Concerning the study at large: Donors in the vaccine arm were drawn from COV1001, a phase I-IIa trial of Ad26.COV2.S in healthy adults that was multicentre, randomized, double-blind and placebo-controlled. Ad26.COV2.S was given intramuscularly at 5x10^10 or 1x10^11 viral particles, as a single shot or as two shots 56 days apart. TCRbeta repertoire sequencing was used to assess the specificity and breadth of SARS-CoV-2-reactive T cell receptors after Ad26.COV2.S vaccination. The TCR-sequenced set comprised around 30 samples: approximately 19 Ad26.COV2.S vaccine recipients, 5 placebo recipients and 8 SARS-CoV-2 convalescent individuals. Trial participants were randomized into five groups of five: low-dose or high-dose Ad26.COV2.S given once or twice, or placebo on both occasions. Blinding of investigators to trial group allocation was maintained during experiments and outcome assessment.

Here is what the overall study found, with its caveats: Substantial breadth of spike-specific CD8+ and CD4+ T cell responses was reported after vaccination. Non-spike TCR breadth was comparable between vaccine and placebo recipients, consistent with the vaccine containing only spike. The authors noted that total T cell responses may have been underestimated by the TCR breadth and depth analyses. The study was not powered to compare responses between vaccine doses or regimens. Spike-specific TCR breadth was higher in Ad26.COV2.S recipients than in placebo recipients (P = 0.0014).

Note on this clone: What antigen it recognizes has not been identified. No qualities accompany the bases; no much larger clone lies one base away.

The trim is 5 bases for V and 7 bases for J, with a gap of 20 bases between the germline ends. The CDR3, cysteine through phenylalanine, is 15 amino acids long. Left in the record is the CDR3 DNA by itself, 45 bases read in frame from the first base. CDR1 and CDR2, per the germline V gene, are SGHVS and FQNEAQ. The immunoSEQ Assay was used to sequence TCRbeta CDR3 regions. After extraction, genomic DNA underwent amplification by bias-controlled multiplex PCR, followed by high-throughput sequencing. In the paper's pipeline: To quantify the absolute abundance of every unique TCRbeta CDR3 region, sequences were collapsed and filtered. T cell fraction was estimated by normalizing TCRbeta template counts to usable DNA, which was measured by amplifying reference genes present in all nucleated cells. Repertoire TCRs were annotated as SARS-CoV-2-specific by exact matching of V gene, CDR3 amino acid sequence and J gene to a known reactive TCR set. The reference SARS-CoV-2 TCR set was derived from MIRA and filtered for enrichment in COVID-19-positive ImmuneCODE repertoires, a step that removed public or cross-reactive TCRs. Drawing on the MIRA antigens, annotated TCRs were analysed further at the level of specific ORF or position within ORF. Breadth was defined as the number of annotated unique rearrangements divided by the total number of unique productive rearrangements, and depth was defined as the summed frequency of the annotated unique rearrangements. Group comparisons of TCR breadth used two-sided Wilcoxon rank-sum tests. TCRdb provides this immuneACCESS table in a form limited to in-frame rearrangements. Some clones are lacking; in checked studies, under half of them reflect an unresolved V gene, and why the rest are absent is not known. D and trimming come from the DNA, and the V and J calls and clone size come from that table. Within this sample are 500,000 or so clones, with roughly 89% of them counted one time only. About 2.4% of the sample goes to the ten largest clones.

The treatment or condition label of this sample denotes: approximately 18 received Ad26.COV2.S at low or high dose, single or two shots; about 5 received placebo; per-sample allocation not given. For vaccine and placebo recipients, repertoires were sequenced using samples collected on day 63 after the first injection. Between 29 July and 7 August 2020, Cohort 1b enrolled about two dozen adults aged 18-55 years at one site in Boston, USA. Ad26.COV2.S was a replication-incompetent adenovirus type 26 vector that expressed a prefusion-stabilized SARS-CoV-2 spike protein derived from the original Wuhan strain.

Source: peripheral blood, taken in a trial of Ad26.COV2.S vaccine versus placebo. This sequence originates from a person aged 18 to 59 who received the Ad26.COV2.S COVID-19 vaccine or a placebo. This chain is built from TRBV7-8 and TRBJ2-5; TRBD2 might be the D gene, on 5 matching bases. The CDR3 sequence is CASSLGPGVSVTQYF. The DNA reads TGTGCCAGCAGCCTAGGGCCGGGCGTTAGCGTGACCCAGTACTTC.